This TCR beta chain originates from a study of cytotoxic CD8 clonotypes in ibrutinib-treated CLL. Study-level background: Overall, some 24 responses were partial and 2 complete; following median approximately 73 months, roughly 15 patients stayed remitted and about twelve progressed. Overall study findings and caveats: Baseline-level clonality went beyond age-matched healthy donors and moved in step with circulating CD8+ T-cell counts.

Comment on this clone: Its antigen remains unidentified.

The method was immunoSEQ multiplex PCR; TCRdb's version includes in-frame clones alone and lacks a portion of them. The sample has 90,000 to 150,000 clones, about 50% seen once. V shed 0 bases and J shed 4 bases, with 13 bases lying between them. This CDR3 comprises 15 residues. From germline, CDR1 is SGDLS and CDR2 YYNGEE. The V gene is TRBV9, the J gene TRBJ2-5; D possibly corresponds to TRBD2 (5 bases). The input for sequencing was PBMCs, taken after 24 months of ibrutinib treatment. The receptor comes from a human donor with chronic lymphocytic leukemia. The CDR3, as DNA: TGTGCCAGCAGCGTAGCCGACTACCTTTTAGAGACCCAGTACTTC. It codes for CASSVADYLLETQYF.